This TCR beta chain was sequenced in a study of blood T cell repertoires in COVID-19. Study context: PBMCs, B-cell-depleted T cells, or T cells provided the cDNA or gDNA that made up the material.

In the original processing: Reference gene primer amplification gave estimated nucleated cell counts. The repertoire was sequenced with immunoSEQ multiplex PCR; TCRdb's copy has only in-frame clones and lacks some. The V and J calls and the clone size are those of that table, but D and trimming were determined from the DNA. The sample gives over 85,000 clones, under 85% of which show up once; approximately 3% is in the top ten. The source of this sequence is a woman older than 75 with COVID-19, enrolled during active disease. Sequencing input: peripheral blood.

CDR3 in DNA: TGTGCCAGCACCATACTAGCGGGGGCTAACACCGGGGAGCTGTTTTTT. Its protein product is CASTILAGANTGELFF. This chain connects TRBV6-6 to TRBJ2-2; 11 bases are shared with TRBD2. This CDR3 comprises 16 residues. Germline CDR1 MNHNY, CDR2 SVGAGI (reference sequence). After removal of 7 bases from V and 2 bases from J, the junction contained 6 bases not matched to a gene.